The clone carrying this T cell receptor beta chain was recorded once. The antigen is unknown. Measured with immunoSEQ multiplex PCR; TCRdb has only the in-frame clones, and not every one. The table has just over 2,000,000 clones, roughly 94% seen once; the top ten hold 0.13%. These data originate in a study of shared clonotypes between healthy human individuals. Study-wide results and caveats: Around 5% of naive CD4 clonotypes were common to a handful of donors.

Germline-derived CDR1 and CDR2 are GTSNPN and SVGIG (reference sequence). V lost 2 bases to trimming and J lost 4 bases, with 11 bases between them. The CDR3 is 13 residues long. Material for sequencing was naive CD4+ T cells sorted from blood. Subset meaning: CD45RA+ positively selected. The TCR sequence derives from a man in his late teens or twenties in good health. The V and J genes are TRBV30 and TRBJ1-2; D is unresolved. Here the CDR3 reads CAWSPSGGYGYTF. DNA for the CDR3: TGTGCCTGGAGTCCATCCGGTGGCTATGGCTACACCTTC.